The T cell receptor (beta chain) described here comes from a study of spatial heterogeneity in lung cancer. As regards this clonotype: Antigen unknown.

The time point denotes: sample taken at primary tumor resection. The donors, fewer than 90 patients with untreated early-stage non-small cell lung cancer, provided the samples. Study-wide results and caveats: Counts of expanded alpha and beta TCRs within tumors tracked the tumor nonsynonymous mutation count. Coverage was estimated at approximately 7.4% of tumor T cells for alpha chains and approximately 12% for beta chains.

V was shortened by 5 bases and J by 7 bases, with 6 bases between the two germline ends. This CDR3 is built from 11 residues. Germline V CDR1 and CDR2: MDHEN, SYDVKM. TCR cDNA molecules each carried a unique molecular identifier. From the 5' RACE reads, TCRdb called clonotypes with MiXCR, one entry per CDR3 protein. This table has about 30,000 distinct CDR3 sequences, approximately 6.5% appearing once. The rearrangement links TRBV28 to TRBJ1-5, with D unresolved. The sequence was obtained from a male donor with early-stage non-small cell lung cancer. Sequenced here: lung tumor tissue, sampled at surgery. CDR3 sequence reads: CASSRGQPQHF. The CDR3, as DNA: TGTGCCAGCAGTAGAGGGCAGCCCCAGCATTTT.